What follows describes a single TCR beta chain. Survey-level immunoSEQ sequencing profiled the TCR beta repertoire. Measured with immunoSEQ multiplex PCR; TCRdb has only the in-frame clones, and not every one. Of some 70,000 clones listed, just under 95% were seen once; the top ten hold 3.5% to 5.5%. This CDR3 is 15 amino acids long. V was clipped by 5 bases and J by 2 bases, with 16 bases between them. Germline CDR1 SGHVS, CDR2 FQNEAQ. The sequence derives from a man aged 35-49 years with rheumatoid arthritis. The chain recombines TRBV7-8 with TRBJ2-7, with D perhaps being TRBD1 or TRBD2 (5 bases each). Sequencing input: PBMCs. CDR3 amino acids: CASSRVGGGTYEQYF. CDR3 nucleotides: TGTGCCAGCAGCCGAGTTGGGGGTGGTACCTACGAGCAGTACTTC.